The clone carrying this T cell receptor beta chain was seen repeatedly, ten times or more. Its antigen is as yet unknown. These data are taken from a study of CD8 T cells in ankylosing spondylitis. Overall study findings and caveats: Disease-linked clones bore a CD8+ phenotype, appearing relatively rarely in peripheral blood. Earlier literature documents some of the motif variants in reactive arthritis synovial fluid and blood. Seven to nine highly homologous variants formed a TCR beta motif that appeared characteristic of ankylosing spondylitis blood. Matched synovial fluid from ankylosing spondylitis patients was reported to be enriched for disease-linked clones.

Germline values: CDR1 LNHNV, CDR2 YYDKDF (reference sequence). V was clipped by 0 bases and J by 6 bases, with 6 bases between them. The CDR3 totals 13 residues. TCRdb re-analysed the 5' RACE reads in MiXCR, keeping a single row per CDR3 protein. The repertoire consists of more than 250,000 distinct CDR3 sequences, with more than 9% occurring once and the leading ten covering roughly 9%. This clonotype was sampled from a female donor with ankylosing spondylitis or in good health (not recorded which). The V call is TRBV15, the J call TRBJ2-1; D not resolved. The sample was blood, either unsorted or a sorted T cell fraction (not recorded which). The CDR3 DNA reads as TGTGCCACCAGCAGAGATCTCAGCAATGAGCAGTTCTTC. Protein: CATSRDLSNEQFF.